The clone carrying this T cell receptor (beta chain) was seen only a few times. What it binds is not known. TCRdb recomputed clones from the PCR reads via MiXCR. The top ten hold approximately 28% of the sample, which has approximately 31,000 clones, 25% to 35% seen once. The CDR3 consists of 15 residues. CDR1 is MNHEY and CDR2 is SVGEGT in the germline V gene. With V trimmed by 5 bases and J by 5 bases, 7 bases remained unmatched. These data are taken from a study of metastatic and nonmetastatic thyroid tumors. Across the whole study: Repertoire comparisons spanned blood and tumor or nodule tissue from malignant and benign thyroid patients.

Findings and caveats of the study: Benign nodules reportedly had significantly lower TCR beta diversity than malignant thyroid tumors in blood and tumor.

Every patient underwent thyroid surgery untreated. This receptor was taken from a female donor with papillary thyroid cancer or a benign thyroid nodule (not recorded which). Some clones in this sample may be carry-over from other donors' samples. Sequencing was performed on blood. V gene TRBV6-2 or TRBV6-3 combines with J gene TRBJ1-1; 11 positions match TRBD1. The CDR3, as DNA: TGTGCCAGCAGTAGGCCTGGACAGGGGGCTACTGAAGCTTTCTTT. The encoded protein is CASSRPGQGATEAFF.